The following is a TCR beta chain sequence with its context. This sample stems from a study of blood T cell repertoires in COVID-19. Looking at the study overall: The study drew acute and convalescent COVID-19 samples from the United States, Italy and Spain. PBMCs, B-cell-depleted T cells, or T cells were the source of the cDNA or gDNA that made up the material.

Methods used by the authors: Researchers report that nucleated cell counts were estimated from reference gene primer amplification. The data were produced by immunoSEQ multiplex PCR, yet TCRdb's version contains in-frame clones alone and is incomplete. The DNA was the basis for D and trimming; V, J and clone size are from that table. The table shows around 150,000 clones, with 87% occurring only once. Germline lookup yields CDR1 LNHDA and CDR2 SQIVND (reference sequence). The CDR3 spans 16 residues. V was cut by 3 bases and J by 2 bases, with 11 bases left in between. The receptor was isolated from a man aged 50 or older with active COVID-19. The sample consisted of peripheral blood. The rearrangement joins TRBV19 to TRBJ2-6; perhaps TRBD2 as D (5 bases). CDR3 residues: CASSIRVTTGANVLTF. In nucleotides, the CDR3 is TGTGCCAGTAGTATTCGGGTGACTACTGGGGCCAACGTCCTGACTTTC. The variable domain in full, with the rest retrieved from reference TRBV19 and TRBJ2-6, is DGGITQSPKYLFRKEGQNVTLSCEQNLNHDAMYWYRQDPGQGLRLIYYSQIVNDFQKGDIAEGYSVSREKKESFPLTVTSAQKNPTAFYLCASSIRVTTGANVLTFGAGSRLTVL.